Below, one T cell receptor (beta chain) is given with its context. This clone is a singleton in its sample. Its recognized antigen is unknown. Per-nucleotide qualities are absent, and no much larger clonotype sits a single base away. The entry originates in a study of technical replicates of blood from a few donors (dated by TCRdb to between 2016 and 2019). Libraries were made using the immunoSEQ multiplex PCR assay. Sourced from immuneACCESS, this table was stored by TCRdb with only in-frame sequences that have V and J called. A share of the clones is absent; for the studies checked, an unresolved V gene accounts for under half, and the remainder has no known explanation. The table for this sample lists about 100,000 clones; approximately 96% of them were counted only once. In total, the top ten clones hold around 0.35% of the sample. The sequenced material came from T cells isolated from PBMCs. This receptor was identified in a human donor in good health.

The base sequence is TGTGCCAGTAGTATAGATCTAGACAGGGATTATGGCTACACCTTC. This translates into CASSIDLDRDYGYTF. Recombination linked TRBV19 to TRBJ1-2; 7 bases in the middle match TRBD1. From the cysteine through the phenylalanine, the CDR3 covers 15 amino acids. Only the CDR3 DNA is retained, 45 bases long and in frame from the first base. The junction shows trimming of 0 bases on V and 5 bases on J, and the gene matches do not reach 6 bases of it. CDR1 is given as LNHDA and CDR2 as SQIVND, both from the germline V gene (reference sequence).